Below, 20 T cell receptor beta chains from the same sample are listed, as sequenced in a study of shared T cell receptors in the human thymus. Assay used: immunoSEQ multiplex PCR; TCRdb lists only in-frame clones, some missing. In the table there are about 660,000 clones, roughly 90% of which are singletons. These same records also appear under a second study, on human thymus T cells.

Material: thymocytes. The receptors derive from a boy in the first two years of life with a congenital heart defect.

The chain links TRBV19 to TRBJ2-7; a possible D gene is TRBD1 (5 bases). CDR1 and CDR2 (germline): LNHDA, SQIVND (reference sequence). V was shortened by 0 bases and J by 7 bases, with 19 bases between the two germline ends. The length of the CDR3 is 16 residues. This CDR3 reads CASSIDQGRPILEQYF. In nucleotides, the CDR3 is TGTGCCAGTAGTATAGATCAGGGCAGGCCCATCCTGGAGCAGTACTTC. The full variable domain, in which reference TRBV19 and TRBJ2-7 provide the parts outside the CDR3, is DGGITQSPKYLFRKEGQNVTLSCEQNLNHDAMYWYRQDPGQGLRLIYYSQIVNDFQKGDIAEGYSVSREKKESFPLTVTSAQKNPTAFYLCASSIDQGRPILEQYFGPGTRLTVT.

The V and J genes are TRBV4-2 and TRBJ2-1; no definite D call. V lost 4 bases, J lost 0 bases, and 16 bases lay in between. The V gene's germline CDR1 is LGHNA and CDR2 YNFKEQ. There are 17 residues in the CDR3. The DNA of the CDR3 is TGTGCCAGCAGCCCCCCCGGTGACTCGTCCTCCTACAATGAGCAGTTCTTC. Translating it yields CASSPPGDSSSYNEQFF.

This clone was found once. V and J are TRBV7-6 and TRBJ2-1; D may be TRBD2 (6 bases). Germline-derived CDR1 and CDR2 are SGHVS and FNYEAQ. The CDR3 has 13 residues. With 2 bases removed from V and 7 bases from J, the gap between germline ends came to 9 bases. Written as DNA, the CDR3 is TGTGCCAGCAGCTTACTTGGGGGGAATGAGCAGTTCTTC. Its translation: CASSLLGGNEQFF.

This chain's CDR3 is CASSLSGALTDTQYF. DNA for the CDR3: TGTGCCAGCAGCCTTAGCGGGGCCCTCACAGATACGCAGTATTTT. The V call is TRBV6-1, the J call TRBJ2-3; 8 nucleotides line up with TRBD2. Germline values: CDR1 MNHNS, CDR2 SASEGT. With 6 bases clipped from V and 2 bases from J, the junction kept 7 bases outside the gene matches. The CDR3 consists of 15 residues.

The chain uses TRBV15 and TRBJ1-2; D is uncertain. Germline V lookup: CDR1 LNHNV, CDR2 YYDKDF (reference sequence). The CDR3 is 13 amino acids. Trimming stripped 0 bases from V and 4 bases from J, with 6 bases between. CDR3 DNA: TGTGCCACCAGCAGAGATATTAGCTATGGCTACACCTTC. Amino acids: CATSRDISYGYTF.

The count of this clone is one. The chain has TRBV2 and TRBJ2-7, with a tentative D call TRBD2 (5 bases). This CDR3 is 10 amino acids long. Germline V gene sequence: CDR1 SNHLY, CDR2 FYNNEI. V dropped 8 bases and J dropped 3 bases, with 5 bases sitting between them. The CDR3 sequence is CASGGYEQYF. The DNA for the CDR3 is TGTGCCAGCGGAGGCTACGAGCAGTACTTC.

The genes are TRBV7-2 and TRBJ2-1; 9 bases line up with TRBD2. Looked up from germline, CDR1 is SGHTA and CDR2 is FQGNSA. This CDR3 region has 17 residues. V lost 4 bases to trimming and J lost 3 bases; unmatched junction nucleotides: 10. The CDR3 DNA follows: TGTGCCAGCAGCTCGTTCCGGACTAGCGAAATCTACAATGAGCAGTTCTTC. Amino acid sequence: CASSSFRTSEIYNEQFF. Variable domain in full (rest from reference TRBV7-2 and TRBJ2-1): GAGVSQSPSNKVTEKGKDVELRCDPISGHTALYWYRQSLGQGLEFLIYFQGNSAPDKSGLPSDRFSAERTGGSVSTLTIQRTQQEDSAVYLCASSSFRTSEIYNEQFFGPGTRLTVL.

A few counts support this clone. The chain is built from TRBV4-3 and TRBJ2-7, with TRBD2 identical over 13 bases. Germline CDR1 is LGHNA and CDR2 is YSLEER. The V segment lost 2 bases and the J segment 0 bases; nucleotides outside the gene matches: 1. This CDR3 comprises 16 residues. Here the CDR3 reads CASSQRTSGSSYEQYF. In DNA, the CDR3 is TGCGCCAGCAGCCAACGGACTAGCGGGAGCTCCTACGAGCAGTACTTC.

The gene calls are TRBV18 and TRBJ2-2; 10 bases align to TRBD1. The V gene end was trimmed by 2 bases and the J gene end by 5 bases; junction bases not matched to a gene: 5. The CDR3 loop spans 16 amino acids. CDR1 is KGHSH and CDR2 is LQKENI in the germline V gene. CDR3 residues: CASSPFGQGGTGELFF. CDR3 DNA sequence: TGTGCCAGCTCACCATTCGGACAGGGGGGTACCGGGGAGCTGTTTTTT. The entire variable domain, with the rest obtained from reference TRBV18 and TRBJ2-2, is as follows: NAGVMQNPRHLVRRRGQEARLRCSPMKGHSHVYWYRQLPEEGLKFMVYLQKENIIDESGMPKERFSAEFPKEGPSILRIQQVVRGDSAAYFCASSPFGQGGTGELFFGEGSRLTVL.

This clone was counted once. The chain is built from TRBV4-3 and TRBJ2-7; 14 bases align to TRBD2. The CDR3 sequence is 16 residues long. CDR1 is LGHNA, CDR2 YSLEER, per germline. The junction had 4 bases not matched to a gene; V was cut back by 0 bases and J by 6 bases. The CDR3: CASSQEATSGRVEQYF. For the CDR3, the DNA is TGCGCCAGCAGCCAAGAGGCGACTAGCGGGAGGGTCGAGCAGTACTTC.

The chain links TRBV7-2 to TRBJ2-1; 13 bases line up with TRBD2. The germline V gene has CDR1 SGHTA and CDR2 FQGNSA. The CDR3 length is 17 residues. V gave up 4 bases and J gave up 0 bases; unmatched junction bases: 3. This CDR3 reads CASSSGTSGNSYNEQFF. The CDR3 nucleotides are TGTGCCAGCAGCTCCGGGACTAGCGGGAACTCCTACAATGAGCAGTTCTTC.

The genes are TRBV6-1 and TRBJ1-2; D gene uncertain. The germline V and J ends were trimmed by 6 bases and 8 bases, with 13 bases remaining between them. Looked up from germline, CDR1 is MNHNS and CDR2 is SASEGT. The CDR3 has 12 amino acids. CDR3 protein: CASRWRVRGYTF. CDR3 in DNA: TGTGCCAGCAGGTGGAGAGTAAGGGGCTACACCTTC.

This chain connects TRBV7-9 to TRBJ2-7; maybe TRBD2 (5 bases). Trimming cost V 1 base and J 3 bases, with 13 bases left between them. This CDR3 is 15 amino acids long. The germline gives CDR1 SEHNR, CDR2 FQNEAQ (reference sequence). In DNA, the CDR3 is TGTGCCAGCAGCTTAGGCGGGTTGGACGACTACGAGCAGTACTTC. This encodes CASSLGGLDDYEQYF.

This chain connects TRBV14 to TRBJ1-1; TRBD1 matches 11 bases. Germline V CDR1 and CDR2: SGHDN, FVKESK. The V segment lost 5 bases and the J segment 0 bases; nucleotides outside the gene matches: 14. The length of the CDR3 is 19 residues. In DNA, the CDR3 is TGTGCCAGCAGCGTCCAGGGACAGGGGGTGGGTAAGGTGAACACTGAAGCTTTCTTT. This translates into CASSVQGQGVGKVNTEAFF.

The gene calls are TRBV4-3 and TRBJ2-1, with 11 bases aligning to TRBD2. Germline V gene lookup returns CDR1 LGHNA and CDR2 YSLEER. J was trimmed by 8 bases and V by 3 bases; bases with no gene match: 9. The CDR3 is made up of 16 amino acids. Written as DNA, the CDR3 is TGCGCCAGCAGCCACGATAGCGGGAGGGTCGAGGATGAGCAGTTCTTC. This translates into CASSHDSGRVEDEQFF.

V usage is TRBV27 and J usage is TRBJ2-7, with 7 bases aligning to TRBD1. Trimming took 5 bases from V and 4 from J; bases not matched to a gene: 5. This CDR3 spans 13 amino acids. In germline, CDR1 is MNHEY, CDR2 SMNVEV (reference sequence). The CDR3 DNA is TGTGCCAGCAGTCGACAGGGTGGTTACGAGCAGTACTTC. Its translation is CASSRQGGYEQYF.

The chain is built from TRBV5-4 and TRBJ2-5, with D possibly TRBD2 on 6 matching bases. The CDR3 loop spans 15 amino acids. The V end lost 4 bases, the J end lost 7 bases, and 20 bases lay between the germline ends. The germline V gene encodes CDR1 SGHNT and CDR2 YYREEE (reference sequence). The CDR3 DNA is TGTGCCAGCAGCAACCTAGCGTTAAGTGGGGGGACCCAGTACTTC. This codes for CASSNLALSGGTQYF. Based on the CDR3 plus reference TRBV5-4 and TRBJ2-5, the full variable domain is ETGVTQSPTHLIKTRGQQVTLRCSSQSGHNTVSWYQQALGQGPQFIFQYYREEENGRGNFPPRFSGLQFPNYSSELNVNALELDDSALYLCASSNLALSGGTQYFGPGTRLLVL.

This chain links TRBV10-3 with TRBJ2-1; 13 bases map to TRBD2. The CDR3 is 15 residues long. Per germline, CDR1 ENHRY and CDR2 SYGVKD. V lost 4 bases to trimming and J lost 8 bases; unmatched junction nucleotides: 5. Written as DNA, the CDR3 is TGTGCCATCAGTGGGACTAGCGGGAGTTGGGATGAGCAGTTCTTC. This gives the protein CAISGTSGSWDEQFF.

The CDR3 DNA is TGTGCCAGCAGCTTAGGGAGACAGGGTCACTACAATGAGCAGTTCTTC. Protein product: CASSLGRQGHYNEQFF. The chain is built from TRBV7-8 and TRBJ2-1; 7 bases map to TRBD1. The CDR3 contains 16 residues. Germline-derived CDR1 and CDR2 are SGHVS and FQNEAQ. The J segment lost 3 bases and the V segment lost 1 base, leaving 6 bases of the junction unmatched.

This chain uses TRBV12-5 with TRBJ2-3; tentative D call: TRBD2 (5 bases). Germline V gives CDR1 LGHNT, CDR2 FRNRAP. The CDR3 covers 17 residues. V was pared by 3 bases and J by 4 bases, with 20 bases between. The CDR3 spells CASGLINGGGWADTQYF. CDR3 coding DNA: TGTGCTAGTGGTTTAATTAACGGAGGCGGTTGGGCAGATACGCAGTATTTT.